The 16 T cell receptor beta chains given below trace back to one sample, sequenced in a study of Tregs in tolerant kidney transplant recipients (dated by TCRdb to between 2018 and 2021). Library preparation employed the immunoSEQ multiplex PCR assay. Held by TCRdb, this immuneACCESS table contains in-frame sequences only and omits some clones. Under half of the omission traces to an unresolved V gene where checked; the cause of the rest is unknown. The sample data list under 100,000 clones, and 90% to 95% of these were observed just once. The ten most abundant clones make up roughly 4.7% of the sample. The sequencing input was CD8+ T cells from blood. Receptor source: a human donor in good health.

The J gene is TRBJ2-7, the V gene TRBV15; tentatively, D is TRBD2 (5 bases). This CDR3 has 16 amino acids. Deletions cut 5 bases from V and 2 bases from J, with 19 bases between. Germline assignment: CDR1 LNHNV and CDR2 YYDKDF (reference sequence). The CDR3 nucleotides are TGTGCCACCAGCCCCCCGATGAGGGAAAGGGCCTACGAGCAGTACTTC. Protein: CATSPPMRERAYEQYF.

The chain carries TRBV27 and TRBJ1-4, with a tentative D call TRBD1 (6 bases). The CDR3 is 14 residues long. V was pared by 4 bases and J by 8 bases, with 14 bases between. Germline CDR1 and CDR2: MNHEY and SMNVEV (reference sequence). This CDR3 is CASSSLQGPEKLFF. The CDR3 nucleotides are TGTGCCAGCAGTTCATTACAGGGTCCCGAAAAACTGTTTTTT.

The genes are TRBV7-8 and TRBJ1-1; 7 nucleotides agree with TRBD1. V gave up 1 base and J gave up 3 bases; unmatched junction bases: 11. CDR1 SGHVS and CDR2 FQNEAQ come from the germline V gene. This CDR3 comprises 17 residues. The CDR3 is CASSLEIGGASDTEAFF. DNA of the CDR3: TGTGCCAGCAGCTTAGAAATAGGGGGCGCTTCGGACACTGAAGCTTTCTTT.

This chain links TRBV11-2 with TRBJ2-3, with 7 nucleotides matching TRBD2. V lost 1 base, J lost 0 bases, and 4 bases stayed unmatched. The germline V gene has CDR1 SGHAT and CDR2 FQNNGV. This CDR3 region has 16 residues. The CDR3 DNA follows: TGTGCCAGCAGCTTAGGTAGCGGGTTTAGCACAGATACGCAGTATTTT. Protein product: CASSLGSGFSTDTQYF.

The chain has TRBV10-2 and TRBJ2-5; 12 positions agree with TRBD2. The CDR3 is 15 amino acids. J gave up 6 bases and V 4 bases, and 6 bases lay outside the gene matches. Germline CDR1 WSHSY, CDR2 SAAADI. CDR3: CASSGLAGDGKTQYF. The CDR3 DNA is TGCGCCAGCAGTGGACTAGCGGGAGATGGAAAGACCCAGTACTTC.

This chain uses TRBV27 with TRBJ1-1; a weak D match, TRBD1 (5 bases). The CDR3 runs 13 residues. In germline, CDR1 is MNHEY, CDR2 SMNVEV (reference sequence). The germline V and J ends were trimmed by 6 bases and 0 bases, with 8 bases remaining between them. DNA for the CDR3: TGTGCCAGCAGCGGACACCTGAACACTGAAGCTTTCTTT. Protein product: CASSGHLNTEAFF.

The chain recombines TRBV13 with TRBJ2-3, with 8 positions matching TRBD1. The ends lost 5 bases at V and 0 bases at J; junction bases unmatched: 4. Germline values: CDR1 PRHDT, CDR2 FYEKMQ (reference sequence). The CDR3 length is 15 residues. The CDR3 bases are TGTGCCAGCAGCCCGGGACAGGCAAGCACAGATACGCAGTATTTT. Translated, it gives CASSPGQASTDTQYF.

The chain is built from TRBV5-1 and TRBJ2-2; TRBD1 agrees at 7 bases. V dropped 0 bases and J dropped 2; count of bases not matched to a gene: 7. Germline CDR1 is SGHRS and CDR2 is YFSETQ. This CDR3 comprises 17 residues. CDR3 residues: CASSLGDREINTGELFF. In DNA form, the CDR3 reads TGCGCCAGCAGCTTGGGCGACAGGGAGATAAACACCGGGGAGCTGTTTTTT.

The chain links TRBV2 to TRBJ1-1, with TRBD1 matching over 10 bases. Germline V CDR1 and CDR2: SNHLY, FYNNEI. There are 14 residues in the CDR3. The V gene end was trimmed by 8 bases and the J gene end by 7 bases; junction bases not matched to a gene: 10. The CDR3 nucleotides are TGTGCCAGCGGCTCCGGGACAGGGGTGATTGAAGCTTTCTTT. Its translation: CASGSGTGVIEAFF.

The gene calls are TRBV18 and TRBJ2-7; TRBD1 matches 7 bases. CDR3 size: 17 residues. J gave up 3 bases and V 3 bases, and 14 bases lay outside the gene matches. Per germline, CDR1 KGHSH and CDR2 LQKENI. This chain's CDR3 is CASSPLDPGQPYYEQYF. CDR3 in DNA: TGTGCCAGCTCACCCTTAGATCCGGGACAGCCCTACTACGAGCAGTACTTC.

The chain links TRBV20-1 to TRBJ2-3; D is unresolved. The CDR3 loop spans 10 amino acids. V was clipped by 6 bases and J by 6 bases, with 7 bases between them. The germline V gene has CDR1 DFQATT and CDR2 SNEGSKA (reference sequence). The CDR3 DNA sequence: TGCAGTGCCCAGCAGGATACGCAGTATTTT. Protein: CSAQQDTQYF.

The gene calls are TRBV27 and TRBJ2-2; maybe TRBD2 (5 bases). Germline CDR1 reads MNHEY; CDR2 reads SMNVEV (reference sequence). Trimming cost V 2 bases and J 6 bases, with 13 bases left between them. The CDR3 runs 15 residues. The CDR3 coding sequence is TGTGCCAGCAGTTTAGTTTCGCGGGTCTCCGGGGAGCTGTTTTTT. Translating gives CASSLVSRVSGELFF.

The chain has TRBV27 and TRBJ2-7, with D uncertain. V was pared by 5 bases and J by 3 bases, with 11 bases between. This CDR3 spans 13 amino acids. Per the germline V gene, CDR1 is MNHEY and CDR2 is SMNVEV (reference sequence). CDR3 residues: CASSATMGYEQYF. The CDR3 region has the DNA TGTGCCAGCAGTGCCACCATGGGCTACGAGCAGTACTTC.

The chain uses TRBV5-1 and TRBJ1-1; perhaps TRBD1 as D (6 bases). V was pared by 3 bases and J by 8 bases, with 14 bases between. The length of the CDR3 is 13 residues. Germline loops: CDR1 SGHRS, CDR2 YFSETQ. Written as DNA, the CDR3 is TGCGCCAGCAGCTCCACAAACAGGGAGGAAGCTTTCTTT. Its translation is CASSSTNREEAFF.

The V call is TRBV10-2, the J call TRBJ2-2; the match to TRBD2 covers 11 bases. The CDR3 runs to 17 residues. The germline V gene has CDR1 WSHSY and CDR2 SAAADI. V was pared by 0 bases and J by 0 bases, with 0 bases of the junction left unmatched. This CDR3 reads CASSESGLAANTGELFF. The CDR3, as DNA: TGCGCCAGCAGTGAGTCGGGACTAGCGGCGAACACCGGGGAGCTGTTTTTT.

This clone was detected only once. In DNA form, the CDR3 reads TGTGCCAGCTCACCTCCGGACACTACCTACGAGCAGTACTTC. This gives the protein CASSPPDTTYEQYF. The chain combines TRBV18 with TRBJ2-7; a possible D gene is TRBD1 (5 bases). Germline values: CDR1 KGHSH, CDR2 LQKENI. Trimming cost V 3 bases and J 2 bases, with 11 bases left between them. The CDR3 is made up of 14 amino acids.